A single sample is the source of the 25 T cell receptor beta chains below, sequenced in a study of blood T cell repertoires in COVID-19. The method was immunoSEQ multiplex PCR; TCRdb's version includes in-frame clones alone and lacks a portion of them. Among around 60,000 clones listed, roughly 80% were seen once. The sample taken for sequencing was peripheral blood. Receptors were obtained from a man between 65 and 85 years old with acute or convalescent COVID-19.

The chain uses TRBV19 and TRBJ1-1; the D gene is possibly TRBD1 (5 bases). The CDR3 has 14 amino acids. Looked up from germline, CDR1 is LNHDA and CDR2 is SQIVND (reference sequence). Trimming pared 5 bases from V and 6 bases from J, leaving 16 bases between. The CDR3 nucleotides are TGTGCCAGTAGTCCACTGGGGGAGGTGCCTGAAGCTTTCTTT. As protein: CASSPLGEVPEAFF.

This clone showed up just once. V is TRBV5-6 and J is TRBJ1-3; weak D call: TRBD1 (6 bases). The germline gives CDR1 SGHDT, CDR2 YYEEEE. Trimming shortened V by 0 bases and J by 2 bases, and 9 bases separated the two germline ends. CDR3 length: 15 residues. The CDR3 region is CASSLASGAGNTIYF. Written as DNA, the CDR3 is TGTGCCAGCAGCTTGGCGTCAGGGGCTGGAAACACCATATATTTT.

The genes are TRBV18 and TRBJ2-5; D may be TRBD2 (7 bases). Germline loops: CDR1 KGHSH, CDR2 LQKENI. Trimming took 3 bases from V and 1 from J, leaving 18 bases between them. This CDR3 contains 17 residues. The CDR3 here is CASSPKAGGRSQETQYF. For the CDR3, the DNA is TGTGCCAGCTCACCCAAGGCCGGGGGGCGCTCCCAAGAGACCCAGTACTTC.

The chain uses TRBV5-4 and TRBJ1-4; D is uncertain. V lost 2 bases and J lost 3, with 5 bases in between. Germline V gene data show CDR1 as SGHNT and CDR2 as YYREEE (reference sequence). The length of the CDR3 is 13 residues. The CDR3 sequence: CASSLTANEKLFF. In nucleotides, the CDR3 is TGTGCCAGCAGCTTAACAGCTAATGAAAAACTGTTTTTT.

The V and J genes are TRBV7-2 and TRBJ2-5, with D uncertain. V shed 1 base and J shed 0 bases, with 6 bases lying between them. The CDR3 runs to 14 residues. Germline V gene data show CDR1 as SGHTA and CDR2 as FQGNSA. CDR3 nucleotides: TGTGCCAGCAGCTTAGGGCTCTACCAAGAGACCCAGTACTTC. The encoded protein is CASSLGLYQETQYF.

This chain connects TRBV28 to TRBJ2-7, with D tentatively TRBD2 (5 bases). CDR1 is MDHEN, CDR2 SYDVKM, per germline. Trimming pared 1 base from V and 5 bases from J, leaving 12 bases between. This CDR3 is 14 amino acids long. The CDR3 DNA is TGTGCCAGCAGTTTATCGGGATCTTTACACGAGCAGTACTTC. It codes for CASSLSGSLHEQYF. The whole variable domain, remainder taken from reference TRBV28 and TRBJ2-7, is DVKVTQSSRYLVKRTGEKVFLECVQDMDHENMFWYRQDPGLGLRLIYFSYDVKMKEKGDIPEGYSVSREKKERFSLILESASTNQTSMYLCASSLSGSLHEQYFGPGTRLTVT.

The chain couples TRBV7-9 to TRBJ1-1; no reliable D call. CDR1 SEHNR and CDR2 FQNEAQ come from the germline V gene (reference sequence). This CDR3 spans 12 amino acids. V was cut by 5 bases and J by 10 bases, with 14 bases left in between. The CDR3 here is CASSPGEAAAFF. In nucleotides, the CDR3 is TGTGCCAGCAGCCCCGGTGAAGCCGCAGCTTTCTTT. Together with reference TRBV7-9 and TRBJ1-1, the CDR3 gives the full variable domain: DTGVSQNPRHKITKRGQNVTFRCDPISEHNRLYWYRQTLGQGPEFLTYFQNEAQLEKSRLLSDRFSAERPKGSFSTLEIQRTEQGDSAMYLCASSPGEAAAFFGQGTRLTVV.

The chain carries TRBV5-1 and TRBJ2-2; TRBD1 aligns across 7 bases. This CDR3 has 15 amino acids. V was clipped by 4 bases and J by 3 bases; unmatched bases: 6. The germline V gene encodes CDR1 SGHRS and CDR2 YFSETQ. This CDR3 is CASSPRTGHTGELFF. The CDR3 nucleotides read TGCGCCAGCAGCCCGCGGACAGGTCACACCGGGGAGCTGTTTTTT.

This clone was detected only a few times. The chain employs TRBV4-1 and TRBJ1-5, with 7 bases lining up with TRBD1. CDR1 MGHRA and CDR2 YSYEKL come from the germline V gene. The CDR3 loop spans 17 amino acids. Germline trimming cut 4 bases from V and 4 bases from J; bases unmatched to any gene: 13. CDR3 protein: CASSPTPIRGMNQPQHF. CDR3 coding DNA: TGCGCCAGCAGCCCAACACCGATCAGGGGGATGAATCAGCCCCAGCATTTT.

This clone was counted once. The chain couples TRBV6-5 to TRBJ2-1; no clear D gene. Trimming removed 11 bases from V and 2 bases from J, with 10 bases in between. This CDR3 has 12 amino acids. Germline V gene lookup returns CDR1 MNHEY and CDR2 SVGAGI. CDR3 sequence: CASRAPYNEQFF. The CDR3 DNA reads as TGTGCCTCTCGCGCACCCTACAATGAGCAGTTCTTC.

This chain uses TRBV6-5 with TRBJ1-5; D gene ambiguous. The CDR3 has 15 amino acids. Germline-derived CDR1 and CDR2 are MNHEY and SVGAGI. The V end was cut by 0 bases, the J end by 7 bases, with 13 bases between. The CDR3 nucleotides are TGTGCCAGCAGTTACTCCGTGAGGGCGAACCAGCCCCAGCATTTT. Translating gives CASSYSVRANQPQHF.

The V and J genes are TRBV19 and TRBJ1-5; no clear D. The length of the CDR3 is 16 residues. Germline lookup yields CDR1 LNHDA and CDR2 SQIVND (reference sequence). Trimming took off 10 bases at V and 1 base at J, with 20 bases between the two ends. CDR3 sequence (DNA): TGTGCCACCAACGATCGAGGGAGTTCGAGCAATCAGCCCCAGCATTTT. Protein sequence: CATNDRGSSSNQPQHF.

The chain carries TRBV27 and TRBJ2-1; D is perhaps TRBD1 (6 bases). This CDR3 has 16 amino acids. Between the trimmed V and J ends, which lost 3 bases and 0 bases, there was a span of 12 bases. Germline V gene data show CDR1 as MNHEY and CDR2 as SMNVEV (reference sequence). The CDR3 DNA is TGTGCCAGCAGTTTGAGGGACACTAGCTCCTACAATGAGCAGTTCTTC. This translates into CASSLRDTSSYNEQFF.

In nucleotides, the CDR3 is TGTGCCAGCAGCTTTCACGGGGACACCTCCTACGAGCAGTACTTC. Protein sequence: CASSFHGDTSYEQYF. This chain uses TRBV3-1 (or the pseudogene TRBV3-2) with TRBJ2-7; possibly TRBD1 for D (6 bases). Germline V gene data show CDR1 as LGHDT and CDR2 as YNNKEL (reference sequence). The CDR3 extends over 15 amino acids. Trimming removed 5 bases at V and 0 bases at J, with 14 bases between.

This clone showed up just once. The chain carries TRBV5-6 and TRBJ2-4, with D perhaps TRBD1 (5 bases). Trimming shortened V by 4 bases and J by 0 bases, and 17 bases separated the two germline ends. CDR1 SGHDT and CDR2 YYEEEE come from the germline V gene. This CDR3 is 17 amino acids long. CDR3: CASSPHADRLAKNIQYF. The CDR3 DNA is TGTGCCAGCAGCCCACACGCCGACAGACTAGCCAAAAACATTCAGTACTTC.

The rearrangement links TRBV28 to TRBJ1-4; TRBD1 matches 8 bases. The CDR3 consists of 16 residues. Germline CDR1 is MDHEN and CDR2 is SYDVKM. With 3 bases clipped from V and 8 bases from J, the junction kept 11 bases outside the gene matches. The CDR3 sequence is CASSFPPGGGGEKLFF. CDR3 nucleotides: TGTGCCAGCAGTTTCCCCCCAGGGGGCGGGGGCGAAAAACTGTTTTTT.

The rearrangement uses TRBV10-3 and TRBJ2-7, with 9 bases that match TRBD2. The length of the CDR3 is 16 residues. V lost 4 bases and J lost 7; bases outside the gene matches: 14. CDR1 is ENHRY, CDR2 SYGVKD, per germline. CDR3 sequence (DNA): TGTGCCATCAGTGTCGGTGCGTCTAGCGGGGAGAGTGAGCAGTACTTC. Amino acid sequence: CAISVGASSGESEQYF.

J is TRBJ1-6 and V is TRBV7-3; unclear D gene. The germline CDR1 and CDR2 sequences are SGHTA and FQGTGA. Trimming left V 4 bases short and J 8 bases short, with 9 bases between. This CDR3 region has 13 residues. The CDR3 DNA reads as TGTGCCAGCAGCTCGCAACTCGATTCACCCCTCCACTTT. Protein product: CASSSQLDSPLHF.

V is TRBV19 and J is TRBJ1-5; TRBD1 aligns across 9 bases. V shed 4 bases and J 5 bases; nucleotides not matched to a gene: 6. The CDR3 consists of 15 residues. The germline V gene has CDR1 LNHDA and CDR2 SQIVND (reference sequence). The CDR3 nucleotides read TGTGCCAGTAGTAGGGACAGGGTAGGGCATCAGCCCCAGCATTTT. Protein product: CASSRDRVGHQPQHF.

The V call is TRBV29-1, the J call TRBJ2-1; D might be TRBD2 (5 bases). Trimming pared 2 bases from V and 0 bases from J, leaving 14 bases between. CDR3 length equals 16 residues. Per the germline V gene, CDR1 is SQVTM and CDR2 is ANQGSEA. The CDR3: CSVELLDSASYNEQFF. CDR3 bases: TGCAGCGTTGAACTATTGGACTCCGCCTCCTACAATGAGCAGTTCTTC.

The chain recombines TRBV7-2 with TRBJ1-2, with 12 bases identical to TRBD1. The junction had 9 bases not matched to a gene; V was cut back by 5 bases and J by 5 bases. Looked up from germline, CDR1 is SGHTA and CDR2 is FQGNSA. The CDR3 spans 16 residues. Written as DNA, the CDR3 is TGTGCCAGCAGCCACCCCGGGACAGGGGGCTTTTATGGCTACACCTTC. Residues: CASSHPGTGGFYGYTF.

The table lists this clone with a few counts. V gene TRBV2 combines with J gene TRBJ2-7; D might be TRBD1 (6 bases). The germline CDR1 and CDR2 sequences are SNHLY and FYNNEI. Trimming removed 1 base from V and 4 bases from J, with 17 bases in between. The CDR3 is made up of 16 amino acids. The CDR3, as DNA: TGTGCCAGCAGTGAAGGGGTAGTGGGGGCTGGTTACGAGCAGTACTTC. Its translation: CASSEGVVGAGYEQYF.

The CDR3 nucleotides read TGCGCCAGCACCTTAGGAGACAGGGGCGCGGGTCGGTCTTACGAGCAGTACTTC. Its translation: CASTLGDRGAGRSYEQYF. The chain recombines TRBV5-1 with TRBJ2-7; 8 positions agree with TRBD1. CDR1 and CDR2 from the germline V gene are SGHRS and YFSETQ. J gave up 4 bases and V 6 bases, and 21 bases lay outside the gene matches. The CDR3 runs to 18 residues. Combining the CDR3 with reference TRBV5-1 and TRBJ2-7 gives the whole variable domain KAGVTQTPRYLIKTRGQQVTLSCSPISGHRSVSWYQQTPGQGLQFLFEYFSETQRNKGNFPGRFSGRQFSNSRSEMNVSTLELGDSALYLCASTLGDRGAGRSYEQYFGPGTRLTVT.

The V gene is TRBV12-5, the J gene TRBJ1-2, with a weak D call TRBD1 (6 bases). CDR1 and CDR2 (germline): LGHNT, FRNRAP. Trimming took 3 bases from V and 10 from J, leaving 15 bases between them. The CDR3 runs to 13 residues. This chain's CDR3 is CASGLRGHRAYTF. The CDR3 DNA reads TGTGCTAGTGGTTTAAGGGGACACAGAGCCTACACCTTC.

V gene TRBV7-6 combines with J gene TRBJ2-2; 8 nucleotides agree with TRBD1. J lost 1 base, V lost 5 bases, and 3 bases had no gene match. Germline assignment: CDR1 SGHVS and CDR2 FNYEAQ. This CDR3 has 15 amino acids. The CDR3 protein is CASSHDRGNTGELFF. DNA for the CDR3: TGTGCCAGCAGCCATGACAGGGGGAACACCGGGGAGCTGTTTTTT.